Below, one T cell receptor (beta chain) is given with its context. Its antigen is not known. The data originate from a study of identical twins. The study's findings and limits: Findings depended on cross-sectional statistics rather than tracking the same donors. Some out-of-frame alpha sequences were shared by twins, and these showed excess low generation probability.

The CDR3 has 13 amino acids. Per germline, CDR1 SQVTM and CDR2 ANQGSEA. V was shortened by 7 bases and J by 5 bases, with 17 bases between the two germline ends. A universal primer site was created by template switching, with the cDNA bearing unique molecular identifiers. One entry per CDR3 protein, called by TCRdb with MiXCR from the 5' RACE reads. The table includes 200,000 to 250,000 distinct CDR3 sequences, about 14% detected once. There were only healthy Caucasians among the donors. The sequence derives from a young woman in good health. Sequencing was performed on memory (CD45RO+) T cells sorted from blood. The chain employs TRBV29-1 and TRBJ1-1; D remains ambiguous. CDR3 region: CSASEGGETEAFF. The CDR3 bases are TGCAGCGCCTCCGAGGGAGGTGAAACTGAAGCTTTCTTT.